This T cell receptor beta chain was sequenced during a study of shared clonotypes between healthy human individuals. Trimming left V 2 bases short and J 2 bases short, with 10 bases between. The CDR3 loop spans 15 amino acids. Germline lookup yields CDR1 SNHLY and CDR2 FYNNEI. The assay was immunoSEQ multiplex PCR, and TCRdb's table has in-frame clones only and misses some. The sample lists 530,000 or so clones, about three quarters occurring once. The study enrolled healthy HIV-negative adults without recent acute infections or vaccinations as donors. Sequenced material: PBMCs. This clonotype originated in a woman in her thirties or forties in good health. Some clones in this sample may be carry-over from other donors' samples. V and J are TRBV2 and TRBJ1-3; D may be TRBD1 (5 bases). The CDR3 is CASSEPGLAGNTIYF. The CDR3 bases are TGTGCCAGCAGTGAACCAGGGCTGGCTGGAAACACCATATATTTT.